This entry lists 20 T cell receptor beta chains sequenced from one sample in a study of CD8+CD57+ T cells in acquired aplastic anemia. Patients picked for sequencing had shown CD8+CD57+ cell expansion detected by flow cytometry. It was genomic DNA that served as the template for profiling TCR beta VDJ and CDR3. Via MiXCR, TCRdb re-called the reads, giving one row per CDR3 protein. The top ten hold 40% to 50% of the sample, which has more than 250,000 distinct CDR3 sequences, roughly 82% seen once. Sequenced: sorted CD4+, CD8+, or CD8+CD57+ T cells (not recorded which) from PBMCs. These receptors were obtained from a human donor with aplastic anemia.

About this clonotype itself: At one end the junction does not follow the germline gene, possibly because of a read error. V is TRBV6-1 and J is TRBJ2-7, with D perhaps TRBD2 (5 bases). CDR1 and CDR2 (germline): MNHNS, SASEGT. The length of the CDR3 is 15 residues. CDR3 in amino acids: CATSKEGGNSYEQYF. The DNA for the CDR3 is TGTGCCACCAGTAAAGAGGGTGGAAACTCCTACGAGCAGTACTTC.

Regarding this clonotype: A read error may account for a junction end that differs from germline. The chain joins TRBV7-8 to TRBJ2-3; possibly TRBD2 for D (5 bases). The CDR3 sequence is 13 residues long. The V gene's germline CDR1 is SGHVS and CDR2 FQNEAQ. The CDR3 protein is CASSVAGTADTQF. The CDR3, as DNA: TGTGCCAGCAGCGTCGCGGGCACAGCCGATACGCAGTTT.

This clonotype was found many times. The rearrangement links TRBV24-1 to TRBJ2-3, with 14 bases aligning to TRBD2. CDR3 length: 14 residues. Per the germline V gene, CDR1 is KGHDR and CDR2 is SFDVKD. Trimming at V came to 9 bases and at J to 11 bases, leaving 9 bases not matched to a gene. CDR3 residues: CATGTSGSRDEQYF. CDR3 nucleotides: TGTGCCACCGGGACTAGCGGGAGTAGGGATGAGCAGTATTTT.

This chain links TRBV7-2 with TRBJ2-1, with D unresolved. Per the germline V gene, CDR1 is SGHTA and CDR2 is FQGNSA. V lost 4 bases to trimming and J lost 8 bases, with 21 bases between them. The CDR3 totals 16 residues. CDR3 DNA: TGTGCCAGCAGCTGTCAAAAGGGCGCGAAGAGCGATGAGCAGTTCTTC. Amino acid sequence: CASSCQKGAKSDEQFF.

Comment on this clonotype: One end of the junction does not line up with germline, which may come from a read error. V is TRBV7-3 and J is TRBJ2-5; perhaps TRBD1 as D (5 bases). CDR1 and CDR2 from the germline V gene are SGHTA and FQGTGA. This CDR3 is 14 amino acids long. Here the CDR3 DNA reads TGTGCCAGCAGCTGGGGCGCCAGCCAAGAGACCGAGTACTTC. This sequence encodes CASSWGASQETEYF. Full variable domain (rest looked up from reference TRBV7-3 and TRBJ2-5): GAGVSQTPSNKVTEKGKYVELRCDPISGHTALYWYRQSLGQGPEFLIYFQGTGAADDSGLPNDRFFAVRPEGSVSTLKIQRTERGDSAVYLCASSWGASQETEYFGPGTRLLVL.

The rearrangement links TRBV5-5 to TRBJ1-3, with D possibly being TRBD1 (5 bases). CDR1 and CDR2 from the germline V gene are SGHKS and YYEKEE (reference sequence). The CDR3 extends over 14 amino acids. The V and J ends lost 0 bases and 7 bases respectively, with 11 bases between them. CDR3 bases: TGTGCCAGCAGCTTGGCCGCGGAGGGGAACACCATATATTTT. It encodes CASSLAAEGNTIYF.

With respect to this clonotype: The CDR3 ends on some other residue instead of the conserved phenylalanine or tryptophan, so this is likely a read error. It is unclear where the CDR3 begins or ends on the DNA, so no DNA is shown, and the CDR3 is as TCRdb lists it. The chain is built from TRBV2 and TRBJ1-2; the tabulated D call, TRBD1, remains unverified against the DNA. Germline CDR1 SNHLY, CDR2 FYNNEI. A total of 16 residues make up the CDR3, ends included. CDR3 in amino acids: CASIQCGGGTVACYTH.

About this clonotype itself: The germline gene is not matched at one end of the junction; a read error may be the cause. This rearrangement joins TRBV11-3 to TRBJ2-1; tentative D call: TRBD2 (5 bases). Germline lookup yields CDR1 SGHNT and CDR2 YENEEA. The CDR3 length is 15 residues. Here the CDR3 DNA reads TGTGCCAGCAGATTAGCTAGCCGGGTATACAATGAGCAGTTCTTC. It codes for CASRLASRVYNEQFF.

The gene calls are TRBV27 and TRBJ2-1; perhaps D is TRBD1 or TRBD2 (6 bases each). Germline-derived CDR1 and CDR2 are MNHEY and SMNVEV (reference sequence). Trimming left V 8 bases short and J 8 bases short, with 28 bases between. This CDR3 has 17 amino acids. The CDR3 loop is CASVPVGGGNGQDEQFF. The CDR3 nucleotides are TGTGCCAGCGTACCTGTGGGGGGCGGAAACGGTCAGGATGAGCAGTTCTTC.

For this clonotype: Given the absence of the conserved phenylalanine or tryptophan at the CDR3 end, a read error is likely. Because the CDR3's place on the DNA is in doubt, the DNA is left out and the CDR3 is given as listed by TCRdb. This sequence joins TRBV7-3 and TRBJ2-3; TRBD1, the table's D call, lacks a check against the DNA. 12 amino acids form the CDR3, both terminal residues included. CDR1 and CDR2 (germline): SGHTA, FQGTGA. The CDR3 here is CASSAGGNWEDS.

The genes are TRBV7-8 and TRBJ2-7; TRBD2 agrees at 7 bases. V lost 0 bases to trimming and J lost 10 bases; unmatched junction nucleotides: 15. CDR3 length: 16 residues. From germline, CDR1 is SGHVS and CDR2 FQNEAQ. In nucleotides, the CDR3 is TGTGCCAGCAGCTTAGCGGGAGGGGCCGATACGGCCGATCAGTACGTC. Translation: CASSLAGGADTADQYV.

The V call is TRBV7-6, the J call TRBJ1-6; D possibly corresponds to TRBD1 (5 bases). Germline CDR1 reads SGHVS; CDR2 reads FNYEAQ. CDR3 length: 16 residues. Trimming removed 3 bases from V and 13 bases from J, with 22 bases in between. The CDR3 spells CASSLGEGAYSSPLHF. The CDR3 DNA is TGTGCCAGCAGCTTGGGGGAGGGCGCCTATAGTTCCCCCCTCCACTTT.

In this sample, this clonotype turned up once. The chain carries TRBV7-8 and TRBJ1-5, with 8 bases lining up with TRBD1. CDR1 SGHVS and CDR2 FQNEAQ come from the germline V gene. Trimming at V came to 2 bases and at J to 15 bases, leaving 9 bases not matched to a gene. The CDR3 sequence is 13 residues long. CDR3 loop: CASSLTGGHDPHF. The CDR3 bases are TGTGCCAGCAGCTTAACAGGGGGTCACGATCCGCATTTT.

A note on this clonotype: A read error may produce the germline difference seen at one junction end. The CDR3 coding sequence is TGTGCCAGCAGCTTAGTGGTTACCAGGGGATCGAGTTCCTTT. This codes for CASSLVVTRGSSSF. The chain uses TRBV7-9 and TRBJ2-3, with D possibly TRBD1 on 6 matching bases. This CDR3 is built from 14 residues. Germline V lookup: CDR1 SEHNR, CDR2 FQNEAQ (reference sequence).

To note about this clonotype: Sequence at one end of the junction differs from germline and may be a read error. The rearrangement links TRBV9 to TRBJ1-5; unclear D gene. Germline CDR1 and CDR2: SGDLS and YYNGEE. This CDR3 spans 14 amino acids. In DNA form, the CDR3 reads TGTGCCAGCAGTGTAGCAGTTAGCAATCAGTACGAGCATTTT. This translates into CASSVAVSNQYEHF.

J is TRBJ2-5 and V is TRBV7-9, with a weak D call TRBD2 (6 bases). Germline V gives CDR1 SEHNR, CDR2 FQNEAQ (reference sequence). V was clipped by 11 bases and J by 10 bases, with 29 bases between them. This CDR3 comprises 15 residues. The CDR3 here is CAGSWTGTWGDFQYF. For the CDR3, the DNA is TGTGCCGGAAGTTGGACCGGGACTTGGGGGGACTTCCAGTACTTC.

V is TRBV7-2 and J is TRBJ2-3, with a possible D match to TRBD1 (5 bases). The J call may not be correct, given that the DNA end is closer to TRBJ1-5. Germline V gene lookup returns CDR1 SGHTA and CDR2 FQGNSA. This CDR3 contains 13 residues. The CDR3 DNA sequence: TGTGCCAGCGGCCTCGGGGGAAGACAGCCCCAGCATTTT. Its protein is CASGLGGRQPQHF.

The chain couples TRBV12-3 or TRBV12-4 to TRBJ2-5; D perhaps matches TRBD1 (5 bases). The CDR3 consists of 17 residues. The V gene lost 0 bases and the J gene lost 5 bases, with 19 bases spanning the gap. The CDR3 nucleotides read TGTGCCAGCAGTTTAGCAGCTGCAGGGTATGGCGGCGAGACCCAGTACTTC. Translation: CASSLAAAGYGGETQYF.

Notes on this clonotype: The DNA is omitted, as the CDR3 cannot be located on it reliably, and the CDR3 follows TCRdb's listing. The CDR3 is CSSSLRSYEQYFAFF. This chain connects TRBV9 to TRBJ1-1. The CDR3 length is 15 residues, termini included. The germline gives CDR1 SGDLS, CDR2 YYNGEE.

This clonotype was recorded only once. The final CDR3 position lacks the conserved phenylalanine or tryptophan, pointing to a likely read error. No DNA is shown, since the ends of the CDR3 on it are uncertain; the CDR3 is the one TCRdb lists. The genes are TRBV9 and TRBJ2-3; the listed D gene, TRBD1, was not tested against the DNA. The germline V gene has CDR1 SGDLS and CDR2 YYNGEE. From its first to its last residue, the CDR3 has 13 amino acids. The CDR3 protein is CASSQGQSNQPQL.